A few counts support the clone carrying this T cell receptor (beta chain). The source material, RNA transcripts, was used to amplify TCR beta CDR3 regions. First-round RT-PCR with HTBI primers amplified the TCR CDR3 region. TCRdb itself ran the multiplex PCR reads through MiXCR, one entry per CDR3 protein. The sample includes fewer than 900,000 distinct CDR3 sequences, around 19% seen only once; the top ten take over 15%. These data are taken from a study of T cells in Graves' hyperthyroidism and ophthalmopathy. CDR1 and CDR2 from the germline V gene are LNHDA and SQIVND (reference sequence). V was pared by 4 bases and J by 9 bases, with 10 bases of the junction left unmatched. The CDR3 totals 16 residues. Exclusion of patients followed from uncontrolled infection, other autoimmune disease, pregnancy or lactation.

Sequencing input: blood. The sequence was obtained from a woman aged 45 to 65 with Graves' hyperthyroidism that later progressed to Graves' ophthalmopathy. The rearrangement joins TRBV19 to TRBJ1-6; 9 positions agree with TRBD1. The CDR3 region is CASSTWTGELGSPLHF. CDR3 DNA sequence: TGTGCCAGTAGTACCTGGACAGGGGAACTTGGTTCACCCCTCCACTTT.